This T cell receptor (beta chain) was captured in a study of blood T cells in healthy people across ages. This clonotype was seen a few times. Its target is unknown. It was with a sample-barcoded 5' primer and a J-beta primer mix that a second PCR of about 7 to 12 cycles was run. TCRdb re-called the 5' RACE reads with MiXCR, one entry per CDR3 protein. The sample lists approximately 760,000 distinct CDR3 sequences, 20% to 30% occurring once. V shed 2 bases and J shed 1 base, with 2 bases lying between them. The CDR3 length is 13 residues. CDR1 and CDR2 from the germline V gene are MNHNY and SVGAGI (reference sequence). Study-wide findings and caveats: Naive T cell percentage and TCR beta diversity correlated strongly. The fall in TCR beta diversity per million T cells was roughly linear with age. Calculation of diversity from one million T cells yielded estimates considered to be underestimates.

The data were also submitted as part of a second study, on T cells of mothers and their children.

V gene TRBV6-6 combines with J gene TRBJ2-2; unclear D gene. Sequencing input: blood. This TCR was sampled from a boy aged 5-17 years in good health. The CDR3 sequence: CASSYVNTGELFF. The CDR3 DNA sequence: TGTGCCAGCAGTTACGTGAACACCGGGGAGCTGTTTTTT.